This T cell receptor beta chain was obtained from a study of blood T cells in healthy people across ages. This clonotype appeared a few times. This CDR3 has 17 residues. The use of a sample-barcoded 5' primer and a J-beta primer mix characterized a second PCR of 7 to 11 cycles. A single record per CDR3 protein comes from TCRdb applying MiXCR to the 5' RACE reads. The sample lists some 790,000 distinct CDR3 sequences; about 28% were seen once. The sequencing input was blood. The V and J genes are TRBV21-1 and TRBJ2-3; the DNA was not compared with TRBD1, the D call given in the table. TRBV21-1 is given as a pseudogene. This receptor was identified in a woman older than 75 in good health. CDR3 protein: CASSKGNRAGQPDTQYF. The DNA for the CDR3 is TGTGCCAGCAGCAAAGGGAACAGGGCGGGCCAGCCAGATACGCAGTATTTT.